These 27 T cell receptor beta chains were sequenced from one sample in a study of T cell responses to AZD1222 COVID-19 vaccine. Method: immunoSEQ multiplex PCR; TCRdb's copy keeps in-frame clones and lacks some. The table has about 130,000 clones, roughly 93% seen once. This sample comprised peripheral blood, obtained 28 days after the second AZD1222 dose. These receptors originate from an adult who received the AZD1222 COVID-19 vaccine.

The chain joins TRBV10-3 to TRBJ2-1, with 7 nucleotides matching TRBD1. Germline V CDR1 and CDR2: ENHRY, SYGVKD. The CDR3 has 12 amino acids. The J segment lost 11 bases and the V segment lost 4 bases, leaving 5 bases of the junction unmatched. The CDR3 protein is CAISAQGQQQFF. The CDR3 DNA reads TGTGCCATCAGTGCCCAGGGACAGCAGCAGTTCTTC.

J is TRBJ2-5 and V is TRBV7-2, with no clear D. This CDR3 spans 13 amino acids. CDR1 is SGHTA and CDR2 is FQGNSA in the germline V gene. V was clipped by 0 bases and J by 5 bases, with 7 bases between them. The chain's CDR3 is CASSLAIGETQYF. DNA for the CDR3: TGTGCCAGCAGCTTAGCTATAGGGGAGACCCAGTACTTC. Filled out from reference TRBV7-2 and TRBJ2-5, the complete variable domain reads GAGVSQSPSNKVTEKGKDVELRCDPISGHTALYWYRQSLGQGLEFLIYFQGNSAPDKSGLPSDRFSAERTGGSVSTLTIQRTQQEDSAVYLCASSLAIGETQYFGPGTRLLVL.

The V call is TRBV28, the J call TRBJ1-5; a weak D match, TRBD1 (6 bases). V was pared by 5 bases and J by 2 bases, with 10 bases between. Per the germline V gene, CDR1 is MDHEN and CDR2 is SYDVKM. The CDR3 has 14 amino acids. CDR3 coding DNA: TGTGCCAGCAGTCAGAGACAGGGCAATCAGCCCCAGCATTTT. Its translation is CASSQRQGNQPQHF.

The V and J genes are TRBV5-6 and TRBJ1-2; maybe TRBD1 (6 bases). Germline loops: CDR1 SGHDT, CDR2 YYEEEE. This CDR3 spans 17 amino acids. V dropped 2 bases and J dropped 0 bases, with 17 bases sitting between them. CDR3 region: CASSFPVRTDPNYGYTF. Here the CDR3 DNA reads TGTGCCAGCAGCTTCCCCGTCCGGACAGACCCTAACTATGGCTACACCTTC.

The rearrangement uses TRBV5-4 and TRBJ1-1; D is unclear. The V gene lost 0 bases and the J gene lost 0 bases, with 6 bases spanning the gap. This CDR3 spans 14 amino acids. CDR1 SGHNT and CDR2 YYREEE come from the germline V gene (reference sequence). CDR3 loop: CASSLGALNTEAFF. The CDR3 DNA reads TGTGCCAGCAGCTTGGGGGCACTGAACACTGAAGCTTTCTTT.

The chain links TRBV6-6 to TRBJ1-6; 7 bases match TRBD1. V gave up 5 bases and J gave up 7 bases; unmatched junction bases: 20. The CDR3 sequence is 19 residues long. Germline V gives CDR1 MNHNY, CDR2 SVGAGI (reference sequence). The CDR3 sequence: CASSRAIGSRDSVNSPLHF. CDR3 coding DNA: TGTGCCAGCAGTCGCGCAATTGGGAGCCGGGACAGCGTCAATTCACCCCTCCACTTT.

This sequence joins TRBV11-3 and TRBJ1-6; TRBD1 matches 7 bases. The CDR3 totals 15 residues. After removal of 3 bases from V and 6 bases from J, the junction contained 5 bases not matched to a gene. Germline CDR1 SGHNT, CDR2 YENEEA. This CDR3 is CASSLRQGGNSPLHF. As DNA, the CDR3 is TGTGCCAGCAGCTTGAGACAGGGAGGTAATTCACCCCTCCACTTT. Full variable domain (rest looked up from reference TRBV11-3 and TRBJ1-6): EAGVVQSPRYKIIEKKQPVAFWCNPISGHNTLYWYLQNLGQGPELLIRYENEEAVDDSQLPKDRFSAERLKGVDSTLKIQPAELGDSAVYLCASSLRQGGNSPLHFGNGTRLTVT.

This clone appeared a single time. This sequence joins TRBV5-5 and TRBJ2-1; D gene ambiguous. Trimming removed 0 bases from V and 5 bases from J, with 18 bases in between. Germline V lookup: CDR1 SGHKS, CDR2 YYEKEE (reference sequence). This CDR3 comprises 17 residues. The CDR3 loop reads CASSLDPHQYPHNEQFF. DNA of the CDR3: TGTGCCAGCAGCTTGGATCCCCATCAGTATCCCCACAATGAGCAGTTCTTC.

The CDR3 DNA is TGTGCCAGCAGCTTTGGTATAGGGGTTGGGAATGAGCAGTTCTTC. Translated: CASSFGIGVGNEQFF. This rearrangement joins TRBV7-3 to TRBJ2-1; D may be TRBD1 (5 bases). This CDR3 comprises 15 residues. Between the trimmed V and J ends, which lost 3 bases and 7 bases, there was a span of 16 bases. Germline V gene data show CDR1 as SGHTA and CDR2 as FQGTGA. The entire variable domain, with the rest obtained from reference TRBV7-3 and TRBJ2-1, is as follows: GAGVSQTPSNKVTEKGKYVELRCDPISGHTALYWYRQSLGQGPEFLIYFQGTGAADDSGLPNDRFFAVRPEGSVSTLKIQRTERGDSAVYLCASSFGIGVGNEQFFGPGTRLTVL.

In this sample, this clone turned up a few times. CDR3 nucleotide sequence: TGTGCCAGCAGTGACATGACAGGTCCGGACACTGAAGCTTTCTTT. This sequence encodes CASSDMTGPDTEAFF. The chain is built from TRBV2 and TRBJ1-1; D possibly corresponds to TRBD1 (6 bases). The CDR3 totals 15 residues. The V and J ends lost 3 bases and 3 bases respectively, with 14 bases between them. Looked up from germline, CDR1 is SNHLY and CDR2 is FYNNEI.

The chain links TRBV2 to TRBJ1-2; D call uncertain. The CDR3 totals 14 residues. V lost 5 bases and J 6 bases, leaving 16 bases between the germline ends. The germline V gene encodes CDR1 SNHLY and CDR2 FYNNEI. In nucleotides, the CDR3 is TGTGCCAGCAGTTTAACTGAATTGGCCCATGGCTACACCTTC. This gives the protein CASSLTELAHGYTF.

This chain connects TRBV12-1 to TRBJ2-1. TRBV12-1 is a pseudogene. The CDR3 runs 17 residues. The CDR3 nucleotides are TGTGCCAGCAGCTTCCCCAGCCGGGACCTAGTGATCAATGAGCAGTTCTTC. Translation gives CASSFPSRDLVINEQFF.

Here the CDR3 DNA reads TGTGCCAGCAGTCCCGCGGGGCTCTACGAGCAGTACTTC. It codes for CASSPAGLYEQYF. The chain links TRBV25-1 to TRBJ2-7; D is possibly TRBD2 (6 bases). The V gene's germline CDR1 is MGHDK and CDR2 SYGVNS. CDR3 size: 13 residues. Trimming took 5 bases from V and 3 from J, leaving 11 bases between them.

This clone is a singleton in its sample. This chain joins TRBV7-9 and TRBJ2-7; the D is unclear. The V end was cut by 2 bases, the J end by 6 bases, with 17 bases between. Germline CDR1 and CDR2: SEHNR and FQNEAQ (reference sequence). The CDR3 is made up of 15 amino acids. DNA of the CDR3: TGTGCCAGCAGCTTACCTGGAACTGGGAATAGCGAGCAGTACTTC. It is translated as CASSLPGTGNSEQYF.

This sequence joins TRBV6-5 and TRBJ2-3; a possible D gene is TRBD2 (7 bases). V dropped 6 bases and J dropped 8 bases, with 15 bases sitting between them. CDR1 is MNHEY and CDR2 is SVGAGI in the germline V gene. The CDR3 contains 13 residues. The CDR3 DNA is TGTGCCAGCAGCTTCCAGGGGAGGGGTACGCAGTATTTT. Protein sequence: CASSFQGRGTQYF.

The chain recombines TRBV11-2 with TRBJ2-1; 7 bases map to TRBD1. This CDR3 spans 12 amino acids. V trimming: 4 bases; J trimming: 10 bases; junction bases outside the gene matches: 4. Germline CDR1 and CDR2: SGHAT and FQNNGV. CDR3 nucleotide sequence: TGTGCCAGCAGCTACGGGACAGACGAGCAGTTCTTC. Protein product: CASSYGTDEQFF.

The J gene is TRBJ2-2, the V gene TRBV10-3; perhaps TRBD1 as D (5 bases). V lost 6 bases, J lost 3 bases, and 17 bases lay in between. Germline loops: CDR1 ENHRY, CDR2 SYGVKD. CDR3 length: 16 residues. The CDR3 DNA follows: TGTGCCATCAGCGCGAGGCCGACAGAGGACACCGGGGAGCTGTTTTTT. Its translation is CAISARPTEDTGELFF.

In its sample, this clone was seen once. The chain joins TRBV5-1 to TRBJ2-7; 10 bases fit TRBD1. The V gene's germline CDR1 is SGHRS and CDR2 YFSETQ. Trimming took 5 bases from V and 7 from J; bases not matched to a gene: 6. This CDR3 has 13 residues. DNA of the CDR3: TGCGCCAGCAGGACAGGGGGCGCGCATGAGCAGTACTTC. Amino acid sequence: CASRTGGAHEQYF.

The chain carries TRBV4-1 and TRBJ1-5; a weak D match, TRBD1 (5 bases). The CDR3 has 15 amino acids. Trimming left V 4 bases short and J 6 bases short, with 16 bases between. Looked up from germline, CDR1 is MGHRA and CDR2 is YSYEKL. The chain's CDR3 is CASSLNMGGGQPQHF. CDR3 nucleotides: TGCGCCAGCAGCCTCAATATGGGGGGTGGTCAGCCCCAGCATTTT.

The V and J genes are TRBV7-6 and TRBJ1-3; no firm D call. V lost 5 bases, J lost 7 bases, and 15 bases lay in between. The CDR3 is made up of 14 amino acids. Germline lookup yields CDR1 SGHVS and CDR2 FNYEAQ. CDR3 nucleotides: TGTGCCAGCAGCCCTGACCGGGCCCGGAACACCATATATTTT. Its protein product is CASSPDRARNTIYF.

The chain combines TRBV5-5 with TRBJ1-4; the D is unclear. This CDR3 has 15 amino acids. The germline V gene encodes CDR1 SGHKS and CDR2 YYEKEE (reference sequence). V was pared by 2 bases and J by 3 bases, with 11 bases between. CDR3 sequence reads: CASSFDWVPNEKLFF. The DNA of the CDR3 is TGTGCCAGCAGCTTCGATTGGGTGCCTAATGAAAAACTGTTTTTT.

The chain uses TRBV24-1 and TRBJ2-1; the D call may be TRBD1 or TRBD2 (6 bases each). The CDR3 loop spans 14 amino acids. The V gene lost 9 bases and the J gene lost 6 bases, with 17 bases spanning the gap. In germline, CDR1 is KGHDR, CDR2 SFDVKD. CDR3 amino acids: CATSPRGQFNEQFF. The CDR3 DNA sequence: TGTGCCACCTCGCCACGGGGGCAATTCAATGAGCAGTTCTTC.

V gene TRBV27 combines with J gene TRBJ1-2; D is possibly TRBD1 (5 bases). Germline V gene lookup returns CDR1 MNHEY and CDR2 SMNVEV (reference sequence). The V end lost 4 bases, the J end lost 3 bases, and 9 bases lay between the germline ends. The CDR3 has 13 residues. CDR3 in amino acids: CASSWGQDYGYTF. CDR3 sequence (DNA): TGTGCCAGCAGTTGGGGCCAGGACTATGGCTACACCTTC.

V is TRBV7-8 and J is TRBJ1-1, with no clear D. The CDR3 loop spans 15 amino acids. Germline-derived CDR1 and CDR2 are SGHVS and FQNEAQ. Trimming cost V 2 bases and J 1 base, with 11 bases left between them. The CDR3 here is CASSLMDSGNTEAFF. DNA of the CDR3: TGTGCCAGCAGCTTAATGGATTCAGGGAACACTGAAGCTTTCTTT.

The chain couples TRBV9 to TRBJ2-3; D remains ambiguous. CDR1 is SGDLS, CDR2 YYNGEE, per germline. The length of the CDR3 is 16 residues. Trimming left V 2 bases short and J 6 bases short, with 19 bases between. In nucleotides, the CDR3 is TGTGCCAGCAGCGTCTCCGGCATCCTCTCCACGGATACGCAGTATTTT. This encodes CASSVSGILSTDTQYF.

The chain couples TRBV11-2 to TRBJ1-1, with unresolved D. The V gene's germline CDR1 is SGHAT and CDR2 FQNNGV. CDR3 size: 14 residues. Trimming cost V 9 bases and J 1 base, with 15 bases left between them. The CDR3 DNA reads as TGTGCCAGTCATCAATGGCAGGCGAACACTGAAGCTTTCTTT. Protein: CASHQWQANTEAFF.

The chain joins TRBV5-1 to TRBJ1-6, with a possible D match to TRBD1 (5 bases). Germline CDR1 is SGHRS and CDR2 is YFSETQ. The CDR3 sequence is 14 residues long. Trimming took off 4 bases at V and 7 bases at J, with 12 bases between the two ends. The CDR3 nucleotides read TGCGCCAGCAGCGAGCAGGGAGGAAATTCACCCCTCCACTTT. This codes for CASSEQGGNSPLHF.